This TCR beta chain was retrieved from a study of blood T cell repertoires in COVID-19. About the research overall: There were acute and convalescent COVID-19 samples, and they came from the United States, Italy and Spain.

There are 14 residues in the CDR3. The germline V gene has CDR1 SGHDN and CDR2 FVKESK. Trimming shortened V by 0 bases and J by 4 bases, and 8 bases separated the two germline ends. As handled by the study authors: Reference gene primer amplification gave nucleated cell count estimates. Using immunoSEQ multiplex PCR, the repertoire was profiled, and TCRdb retains in-frame clones only, with some absent. The DNA gave D and trimming, while V, J and clone size come from that table. The data show roughly 150,000 clones, approximately 82% seen once. This chain links TRBV14 with TRBJ2-3; a possible D gene is TRBD2 (5 bases). Input material: peripheral blood. The TCR comes from a woman aged 50 to 65 in a cohort sampled during active or convalescent COVID-19. In nucleotides, the CDR3 is TGTGCCAGCAGCCAAGAGGGAGTGGCAGATACGCAGTATTTT. Translation gives CASSQEGVADTQYF.